One T cell receptor beta chain is described in this entry. The antigen is not known. The data derive from a study of T cell repertoires in cytomegalovirus infection. The wider study: It was the public TCR beta signatures that indicated both CMV infection and matching HLA type.

Study-wide results and caveats: Predominance within the ex vivo response was attributable to HLA-C-restricted CMV-specific TCR beta clonotypes. Cumulative public TCR beta family frequency identified carriers of CMV plus the relevant HLA.

The CDR3 extends over 14 amino acids. V lost 4 bases, J lost 10 bases, and 14 bases lay in between. Germline CDR1 is ENHRY and CDR2 is SYGVKD. In TCRdb, the reads were re-called with MiXCR into one record per CDR3 protein. This sample carries under 250,000 distinct CDR3 sequences, 10% to 15% of them seen once, and the ten largest clones take approximately 1.6%. Input material: PBMCs. This sequence was found in a human donor in good health (CMV status not recorded). Some clones in this sample may be carry-over from other donors' samples. The gene calls are TRBV10-3 and TRBJ1-6, with D perhaps TRBD1 (6 bases). CDR3 DNA: TGTGCCATCAGTGGGGACATGACTCGATCACCCCTCCACTTT. Translation: CAISGDMTRSPLHF.